This entry lists 4 T cell receptor beta chains sequenced from one sample in a study of CXCR3-negative and CXCR3-positive naive CD8 T cells. With UMI labels, 5' RACE was used to prepare the TRB cDNA libraries. One entry per CDR3 protein, without DNA, is what TCRdb gives after re-calling the 5' RACE reads. This listing includes tens of thousands of distinct CDR3 sequences. Sequenced: memory CD8+ T cells from blood. All receptors derive from a human donor in good health. Some clones in this sample may be carry-over from other donors' samples.

The J gene is TRBJ2-7, the V gene TRBV28; TCRdb selects TRBD2, and the lack of DNA leaves this call unchecked. The CDR3 is 15 amino acids. The germline gives CDR1 MDHEN, CDR2 SYDVKM. CDR3 region: CASSFRRSPTYEQYF. The whole variable domain, remainder taken from reference TRBV28 and TRBJ2-7, is DVKVTQSSRYLVKRTGEKVFLECVQDMDHENMFWYRQDPGLGLRLIYFSYDVKMKEKGDIPEGYSVSREKKERFSLILESASTNQTSMYLCASSFRRSPTYEQYFGPGTRLTVT.

The rearrangement joins TRBV20-1 to TRBJ2-3; the D call of TRBD2 rests on TCRdb alone, since no DNA is present to check it. The CDR3 runs to 13 residues. Germline CDR1 reads DFQATT; CDR2 reads SNEGSKA (reference sequence). The CDR3 is CSAAGGPTDTQYF.

The chain recombines TRBV25-1 with TRBJ1-5; the TCRdb call, TRBD1, lacks DNA for checking. This CDR3 is built from 14 residues. Germline CDR1 is MGHDK and CDR2 is SYGVNS. CDR3 amino acids: CASSPRDMHQPQHF.

The chain couples TRBV7-9 to TRBJ2-3; TCRdb designates TRBD1, a call that cannot be tested without DNA. CDR3 length: 15 amino acids. Per germline, CDR1 SEHNR and CDR2 FQNEAQ (reference sequence). The CDR3 reads CASSRLTGSTDTQYF. Complete variable domain (other parts from reference TRBV7-9 and TRBJ2-3): DTGVSQNPRHKITKRGQNVTFRCDPISEHNRLYWYRQTLGQGPEFLTYFQNEAQLEKSRLLSDRFSAERPKGSFSTLEIQRTEQGDSAMYLCASSRLTGSTDTQYFGPGTRLTVL.